A single sample is the source of the 2 T cell receptor beta chains below, sequenced in a study of shared clonotypes between healthy human individuals. Profiled with immunoSEQ multiplex PCR; TCRdb holds only in-frame clones, not every one. The sample lists about 980,000 clones; approximately 80% were seen once. Specimen: memory CD4+ T cells sorted from blood. Sample subset: CD45RA-negative fraction. Receptor source: a man younger than 35 in good health.

The chain has TRBV6-6 and TRBJ1-1; D is ambiguous. The CDR3 has 13 residues. Germline lookup yields CDR1 MNHNY and CDR2 SVGAGI (reference sequence). V was trimmed by 9 bases and J by 1 base, leaving 12 bases between them. CDR3 sequence (DNA): TGTGCCAGTTACCGGGCCGGGAACACTGAAGCTTTCTTT. It specifies CASYRAGNTEAFF.

The J gene is TRBJ2-5, the V gene TRBV4-1, with 14 bases fitting TRBD2. Germline V gene lookup returns CDR1 MGHRA and CDR2 YSYEKL. The CDR3 is made up of 17 amino acids. V was pared by 5 bases and J by 4 bases, with 9 bases of the junction left unmatched. The CDR3 is CASSTRTSGGLGETQYF. The CDR3 bases are TGCGCCAGCAGCACCCGGACTAGCGGGGGGTTAGGAGAGACCCAGTACTTC.